The 28 T cell receptor beta chains presented below share a single source sample, sequenced in a study of control samples from healthy donors and cancer patients. The assay was immunoSEQ multiplex PCR, and TCRdb's table has in-frame clones only and misses some. The sample comprises around 68,000 clones, approximately 84% of which are singletons, and around 16% rests with the top ten. The sequenced sample was blood. These receptors were taken from a man aged 45 to 65 in good health.

The CDR3 coding sequence is TGTGCCAGCAGCCCCAGCGGAGGCACCGGGGAGCTGTTTTTT. It is translated as CASSPSGGTGELFF. This sequence joins TRBV7-2 and TRBJ2-2, with D possibly matching TRBD2 (5 bases). Germline values: CDR1 SGHTA, CDR2 FQGNSA. With 5 bases removed from V and 4 bases from J, the gap between germline ends came to 11 bases. The CDR3 is 14 residues long.

This clone has only a few counts. The gene calls are TRBV28 and TRBJ1-5; TRBD1 matches 9 bases. This CDR3 is 18 amino acids long. Looked up from germline, CDR1 is MDHEN and CDR2 is SYDVKM. V lost 4 bases and J lost 1; bases outside the gene matches: 11. CDR3 DNA: TGTGCCAGCAGTTGGGGACAGGGCTGGGCTATGAGCAATCAGCCCCAGCATTTT. Protein product: CASSWGQGWAMSNQPQHF.

The chain is built from TRBV7-2 and TRBJ1-5; no firm D call. The CDR3 is 17 amino acids. The germline V and J ends were trimmed by 5 bases and 0 bases, with 17 bases remaining between them. CDR1 SGHTA and CDR2 FQGNSA come from the germline V gene. The CDR3 loop is CASSLVGSSFSNQPQHF. CDR3 nucleotides: TGTGCCAGCAGCCTAGTGGGGTCGAGTTTTAGCAATCAGCCCCAGCATTTT.

This chain connects TRBV6-2 or TRBV6-3 to TRBJ2-7; D gene uncertain. Trimming stripped 5 bases from V and 3 bases from J, with 11 bases between. The germline V gene has CDR1 MNHEY and CDR2 SVGEGT. This CDR3 is 13 amino acids long. CDR3 region: CASSPRTYYEQYF. The DNA for the CDR3 is TGTGCCAGCAGTCCCCGCACGTACTACGAGCAGTACTTC.

The V and J genes are TRBV15 and TRBJ2-5, with a possible D match to TRBD1 (6 bases). Trimming stripped 3 bases from V and 1 base from J, with 9 bases between. The CDR3 extends over 14 amino acids. The germline V gene encodes CDR1 LNHNV and CDR2 YYDKDF (reference sequence). The CDR3 is CATSSTGTQETQYF. For the CDR3, the DNA is TGTGCCACCAGCAGCACAGGGACCCAAGAGACCCAGTACTTC.

V gene TRBV7-9 combines with J gene TRBJ2-1, with 14 nucleotides matching TRBD2. The germline V gene encodes CDR1 SEHNR and CDR2 FQNEAQ (reference sequence). This CDR3 is 18 amino acids long. V lost 4 bases to trimming and J lost 3 bases; unmatched junction nucleotides: 8. CDR3 DNA sequence: TGTGCCAGCAGCTCCCCCGGGACTAGCGGGAGCGTCTACAATGAGCAGTTCTTC. Its translation: CASSSPGTSGSVYNEQFF.

The rearrangement links TRBV2 to TRBJ1-1, with no clear D. The CDR3 has 10 amino acids. The V gene's germline CDR1 is SNHLY and CDR2 FYNNEI. V lost 4 bases and J 7 bases, leaving 4 bases between the germline ends. The CDR3 reads CASSGSEAFF. In DNA, the CDR3 is TGTGCCAGCAGTGGGAGTGAAGCTTTCTTT.

V and J are TRBV5-1 and TRBJ1-1; a possible D gene is TRBD1 (5 bases). Per the germline V gene, CDR1 is SGHRS and CDR2 is YFSETQ. The germline V and J ends were trimmed by 5 bases and 3 bases, with 11 bases remaining between them. CDR3 length: 13 residues. The CDR3 sequence: CASRQTEYTEAFF. CDR3 coding DNA: TGCGCCAGCAGACAGACAGAGTACACTGAAGCTTTCTTT. Filled out from reference TRBV5-1 and TRBJ1-1, the complete variable domain reads KAGVTQTPRYLIKTRGQQVTLSCSPISGHRSVSWYQQTPGQGLQFLFEYFSETQRNKGNFPGRFSGRQFSNSRSEMNVSTLELGDSALYLCASRQTEYTEAFFGQGTRLTVV.

The genes are TRBV10-3 and TRBJ1-4; D is unclear. V was shortened by 0 bases and J by 9 bases, with 11 bases between the two germline ends. Germline V gene sequence: CDR1 ENHRY, CDR2 SYGVKD. This CDR3 contains 14 residues. CDR3 loop: CAISESRERQKLFF. CDR3 sequence (DNA): TGTGCCATCAGTGAGTCGAGGGAACGTCAAAAACTGTTTTTT.

The chain has TRBV10-3 and TRBJ2-2; D may be TRBD1 or TRBD2 (6 bases each). CDR3 size: 18 residues. Per germline, CDR1 ENHRY and CDR2 SYGVKD. V gave up 2 bases and J gave up 1 base, with 17 bases separating them. The CDR3 DNA is TGTGCCATCAGTGAGCCGATCACCCGGGGGCGGAACACCGGGGAGCTGTTTTTT. As protein: CAISEPITRGRNTGELFF.

The rearrangement links TRBV4-3 to TRBJ2-3; D is possibly TRBD1 or TRBD2 (5 bases each). V was cut by 5 bases and J by 2 bases, with 11 bases left in between. This CDR3 region has 14 residues. The germline CDR1 and CDR2 sequences are LGHNA and YSLEER. CDR3 bases: TGCGCCAGCAGCGGGGACGGAATCACAGATACGCAGTATTTT. It encodes CASSGDGITDTQYF.

The genes are TRBV7-2 and TRBJ2-1, with 9 bases that match TRBD1. The trim removed 5 bases at V and 6 bases at J, leaving 8 bases unmatched. The germline gives CDR1 SGHTA, CDR2 FQGNSA. CDR3 length: 15 amino acids. CDR3 bases: TGTGCCAGCAGCCCCGGGACAGGGAAATTCAATGAGCAGTTCTTC. Residues: CASSPGTGKFNEQFF.

V gene TRBV7-9 combines with J gene TRBJ2-1; a possible D gene is TRBD2 (6 bases). CDR1 and CDR2 from the germline V gene are SEHNR and FQNEAQ (reference sequence). V lost 2 bases and J 6 bases, leaving 11 bases between the germline ends. CDR3 length: 14 amino acids. CDR3 amino acids: CASSLSISGNEQFF. The CDR3 nucleotides read TGTGCCAGCAGCTTATCGATTAGCGGCAATGAGCAGTTCTTC.

The V gene is TRBV4-3, the J gene TRBJ2-3; D could derive from TRBD1 or TRBD2 (7 bases each). Germline V gene sequence: CDR1 LGHNA, CDR2 YSLEER. The CDR3 extends over 17 amino acids. Trimming took off 0 bases at V and 4 bases at J, with 17 bases between the two ends. The CDR3: CASSQERETGRADTQYF. The CDR3 region has the DNA TGCGCCAGCAGCCAAGAGAGGGAGACAGGGAGGGCAGATACGCAGTATTTT.

This chain connects TRBV11-3 to TRBJ2-7; unclear D gene. Germline CDR1 is SGHNT and CDR2 is YENEEA. CDR3 length: 13 residues. V gave up 6 bases and J gave up 2 bases, with 11 bases separating them. The CDR3 nucleotides are TGTGCCAGCAGAAACGACGGCCCCTACGAGCAGTACTTC. This translates into CASRNDGPYEQYF.

This clone was observed a few times. J is TRBJ1-5 and V is TRBV19; D is unclear. With 7 bases removed from V and 0 bases from J, the gap between germline ends came to 10 bases. Germline loops: CDR1 LNHDA, CDR2 SQIVND (reference sequence). The CDR3 contains 14 residues. CDR3 region: CASTMGGSNQPQHF. In nucleotides, the CDR3 is TGTGCCAGTACCATGGGAGGTAGCAATCAGCCCCAGCATTTT.

This chain connects TRBV18 to TRBJ2-7; D gene uncertain. This CDR3 is 11 amino acids long. The V and J ends lost 3 bases and 6 bases respectively, with 6 bases between them. From germline, CDR1 is KGHSH and CDR2 LQKENI. The CDR3 is CASSPSGEQYF. The CDR3 bases are TGTGCCAGCTCACCGTCTGGCGAGCAGTACTTC. Combining the CDR3 with reference TRBV18 and TRBJ2-7 gives the whole variable domain NAGVMQNPRHLVRRRGQEARLRCSPMKGHSHVYWYRQLPEEGLKFMVYLQKENIIDESGMPKERFSAEFPKEGPSILRIQQVVRGDSAAYFCASSPSGEQYFGPGTRLTVT.

The gene calls are TRBV30 and TRBJ1-1; no clear D. The germline V and J ends were trimmed by 0 bases and 0 bases, with 5 bases remaining between them. The CDR3 consists of 13 residues. Germline CDR1 and CDR2: GTSNPN and SVGIG (reference sequence). The CDR3 coding sequence is TGTGCCTGGAGTGTACTTTTGAACACTGAAGCTTTCTTT. It yields the protein CAWSVLLNTEAFF.

This rearrangement joins TRBV5-6 to TRBJ1-1; perhaps TRBD1 as D (5 bases). Germline V gene sequence: CDR1 SGHDT, CDR2 YYEEEE. Trimming stripped 4 bases from V and 4 bases from J, with 11 bases between. The length of the CDR3 is 13 residues. This CDR3 reads CASSIGTGTEAFF. The CDR3 DNA sequence: TGTGCCAGCAGCATCGGGACTGGCACTGAAGCTTTCTTT. Variable domain in full (rest from reference TRBV5-6 and TRBJ1-1): DAGVTQSPTHLIKTRGQQVTLRCSPKSGHDTVSWYQQALGQGPQFIFQYYEEEERQRGNFPDRFSGHQFPNYSSELNVNALLLGDSALYLCASSIGTGTEAFFGQGTRLTVV.

This clone was counted only a few times. The chain employs TRBV9 and TRBJ1-1; D is unresolved. From germline, CDR1 is SGDLS and CDR2 YYNGEE. Trimming removed 3 bases at V and 1 base at J, with 4 bases between. This CDR3 spans 12 amino acids. CDR3 in amino acids: CASSGGNTEAFF. CDR3 in DNA: TGTGCCAGCAGCGGGGGGAACACTGAAGCTTTCTTT.

The chain is built from TRBV5-6 and TRBJ1-5, with TRBD1 matching 8 bases. With 4 bases clipped from V and 3 bases from J, the junction kept 6 bases outside the gene matches. Germline-derived CDR1 and CDR2 are SGHDT and YYEEEE. This CDR3 spans 15 amino acids. CDR3 sequence reads: CASSQVGQANQPQHF. As DNA, the CDR3 is TGTGCCAGCAGCCAGGTGGGACAGGCCAATCAGCCCCAGCATTTT. Full variable domain (remainder filled in from reference TRBV5-6 and TRBJ1-5): DAGVTQSPTHLIKTRGQQVTLRCSPKSGHDTVSWYQQALGQGPQFIFQYYEEEERQRGNFPDRFSGHQFPNYSSELNVNALLLGDSALYLCASSQVGQANQPQHFGDGTRLSIL.

The chain carries TRBV5-4 and TRBJ1-4; unclear D gene. Trimming removed 3 bases from V and 3 bases from J, with 6 bases in between. This CDR3 region has 13 residues. Germline values: CDR1 SGHNT, CDR2 YYREEE (reference sequence). The CDR3 spells CASSSWANEKLFF. For the CDR3, the DNA is TGTGCCAGCAGCTCGTGGGCTAATGAAAAACTGTTTTTT.

The chain combines TRBV28 with TRBJ1-5; TRBD1 agrees at 9 bases. V shed 6 bases, J shed 0 bases, and the junction held 3 bases outside the gene matches. This CDR3 has 15 amino acids. Germline values: CDR1 MDHEN, CDR2 SYDVKM. The CDR3 sequence is CASSGTGYSNQPQHF. The DNA of the CDR3 is TGTGCCAGCAGCGGGACAGGGTATAGCAATCAGCCCCAGCATTTT.

The gene calls are TRBV30 and TRBJ2-7; possibly TRBD1 or TRBD2 for D (7 bases each). Germline CDR1 is GTSNPN and CDR2 is SVGIG (reference sequence). V shed 0 bases and J shed 4 bases, with 19 bases lying between them. This CDR3 is built from 16 residues. CDR3 region: CAWSVSLGRGRYEQYF. CDR3 nucleotide sequence: TGTGCCTGGAGTGTAAGTCTTGGGAGGGGGCGTTACGAGCAGTACTTC.

This clone was counted between two and nine times. The V gene is TRBV30, the J gene TRBJ1-5; 9 bases match TRBD1. The trim removed 0 bases at V and 6 bases at J, leaving 0 bases unmatched. The CDR3 covers 13 residues. Germline V gene data show CDR1 as GTSNPN and CDR2 as SVGIG (reference sequence). The CDR3 loop reads CAWSVTGGQPQHF. In DNA form, the CDR3 reads TGTGCCTGGAGTGTGACAGGGGGTCAGCCCCAGCATTTT.

This clone was seen more than once but under ten times. CDR3 in amino acids: CASSLRDRGHEQYF. The CDR3 DNA sequence: TGTGCCAGCAGCCTCCGGGACAGGGGCCACGAGCAGTACTTC. The rearrangement joins TRBV7-9 to TRBJ2-7; 10 bases align to TRBD1. The trim removed 5 bases at V and 5 bases at J, leaving 6 bases unmatched. This CDR3 has 14 amino acids. CDR1 is SEHNR, CDR2 FQNEAQ, per germline (reference sequence).

The rearrangement joins TRBV7-3 to TRBJ1-1; D might be TRBD1 (6 bases). V lost 5 bases, J lost 0 bases, and 13 bases lay in between. The CDR3 covers 15 residues. Germline loops: CDR1 SGHTA, CDR2 FQGTGA. CDR3 in DNA: TGTGCCAGCAGCCCCGTACAGGGTATGAACACTGAAGCTTTCTTT. Protein product: CASSPVQGMNTEAFF.

The chain combines TRBV5-1 with TRBJ2-2, with TRBD2 matching over 10 bases. V gave up 1 base and J gave up 8 bases; unmatched junction bases: 8. CDR1 and CDR2 from the germline V gene are SGHRS and YFSETQ. This CDR3 has 16 amino acids. CDR3 DNA sequence: TGCGCCAGCAGCTTGCTTCTAGCGGGAGTTGCAGGGGAGCTGTTTTTT. It codes for CASSLLLAGVAGELFF.